Given below is one TCR beta chain in context. Its antigen is currently unknown. Trimming took 5 bases from V and 6 from J, leaving 11 bases between them. Germline V CDR1 and CDR2: PRHDT, FYEKMQ (reference sequence). The CDR3 covers 14 residues. The data were taken from a study of radiotherapy plus CTLA-4 blockade in lung cancer. About the study: For about 18% of patients, objective responses occurred, and about 33% had disease control. The study, taken as a whole, reports: Once radiotherapy plus ipilimumab had been given, TCR clones derived from tumor expanded in blood.

The data were produced by immunoSEQ multiplex PCR, yet TCRdb's version contains in-frame clones alone and is incomplete. The profile shows 90,000 or so clones, about four fifths of them singletons. The source of this sequence is a human donor with non-small cell lung cancer who had stable disease on radiotherapy plus ipilimumab. The sequencing used peripheral blood, collected from a patient treated with radiotherapy plus ipilimumab. The genes are TRBV13 and TRBJ1-6; a possible D gene is TRBD1 (6 bases). The CDR3 sequence: CASSLGAGNSPLHF. The CDR3 region has the DNA TGTGCCAGCAGCCTGGGGGCGGGTAATTCACCCCTCCACTTT. Filled out from reference TRBV13 and TRBJ1-6, the complete variable domain reads AAGVIQSPRHLIKEKRETATLKCYPIPRHDTVYWYQQGPGQDPQFLISFYEKMQSDKGSIPDRFSAQQFSDYHSELNMSSLELGDSALYFCASSLGAGNSPLHFGNGTRLTVT.